Below, 17 T cell receptor beta chains from the same sample are listed, as sequenced in a study of blood T cells in healthy people across ages. Primers used in a second PCR of about 7 to 12 cycles were a sample-barcoded 5' primer and a J-beta primer mix. MiXCR, applied by TCRdb to the 5' RACE reads, yields one record per CDR3 protein. Of about 1.8 million distinct CDR3 sequences listed, just under 50% are singletons. Sequenced sample: blood. The origin of the receptors is a woman in her forties in good health.

The chain carries TRBV7-2 and TRBJ2-4; TRBD2 aligns across 11 bases. The V and J ends lost 2 bases and 5 bases, in that order; junction bases with no gene match: 8. Germline V CDR1 and CDR2: SGHTA, FQGNSA. This CDR3 is 17 amino acids long. The DNA of the CDR3 is TGTGCCAGCAGCTTAAGTAGCGGGGGGGCCGCGGAAAACATTCAGTACTTC. It codes for CASSLSSGGAAENIQYF.

The chain employs TRBV20-1 and TRBJ1-2, with 12 bases that match TRBD1. CDR3 length: 15 residues. Per the germline V gene, CDR1 is DFQATT and CDR2 is SNEGSKA (reference sequence). V lost 0 bases to trimming and J lost 9 bases; unmatched junction nucleotides: 8. CDR3 in DNA: TGCAGTGCTAGAGACCGGGACAGGGGGCTTTTCAGCTACACCTTC. Translating gives CSARDRDRGLFSYTF.

This clonotype turned up a few times. The chain joins TRBV28 to TRBJ2-5; D possibly corresponds to TRBD2 (6 bases). V lost 5 bases and J lost 1, with 20 bases in between. The germline V gene encodes CDR1 MDHEN and CDR2 SYDVKM. The CDR3 loop spans 17 amino acids. CDR3 residues: CASSPIPRVGGQETQYF. In DNA, the CDR3 is TGTGCCAGCAGTCCCATTCCTAGGGTGGGGGGCCAAGAGACCCAGTACTTC.

This clonotype has a handful of counts. The chain is built from TRBV13 and TRBJ1-4; D is possibly TRBD1 (5 bases). This CDR3 contains 14 residues. In germline, CDR1 is PRHDT, CDR2 FYEKMQ (reference sequence). Trimming took off 2 bases at V and 5 bases at J, with 9 bases between the two ends. DNA for the CDR3: TGTGCCAGCAGCTTACGAGGGGAGAATGAAAAACTGTTTTTT. Translated, it gives CASSLRGENEKLFF.

The chain has TRBV28 and TRBJ1-1, with D unclear. Germline V CDR1 and CDR2: MDHEN, SYDVKM. This CDR3 spans 16 amino acids. The V and J ends lost 6 bases and 1 base respectively, with 18 bases between them. The CDR3 here is CASSLRLLRQNTEAFF. The CDR3 bases are TGTGCCAGCAGCCTTCGTCTCCTCCGGCAGAACACTGAAGCTTTCTTT.

The chain carries TRBV7-2 and TRBJ2-1; tentative D call: TRBD2 (5 bases). This CDR3 comprises 14 residues. Germline V gene lookup returns CDR1 SGHTA and CDR2 FQGNSA. Trimming removed 1 base from V and 4 bases from J, with 8 bases in between. The CDR3 DNA sequence: TGTGCCAGCAGCTTAGATTGGACTTACAATGAGCAGTTCTTC. It codes for CASSLDWTYNEQFF.

The chain joins TRBV20-1 to TRBJ1-4, with D uncertain. V was clipped by 5 bases and J by 4 bases, with 14 bases between them. Germline V gene sequence: CDR1 DFQATT, CDR2 SNEGSKA (reference sequence). There are 14 residues in the CDR3. The CDR3: CSAAPDVHNEKLFF. CDR3 nucleotide sequence: TGCAGTGCTGCCCCGGACGTCCATAATGAAAAACTGTTTTTT.

The chain combines TRBV29-1 with TRBJ1-2; TRBD1 might be the D (6 bases). Germline-derived CDR1 and CDR2 are SQVTM and ANQGSEA. CDR3 length: 12 residues. The CDR3 nucleotides read TGCGGCATCATGGTAGGGGGACATGGCTACACCTTC. This translates into CGIMVGGHGYTF.

The chain recombines TRBV7-9 with TRBJ2-3; the D call may be TRBD1 or TRBD2 (7 bases each). The CDR3 has 17 residues. The germline V and J ends were trimmed by 2 bases and 1 base, with 16 bases remaining between them. Germline loops: CDR1 SEHNR, CDR2 FQNEAQ (reference sequence). The CDR3: CASSLKSTGRGTDTQYF. The CDR3 coding sequence is TGTGCCAGCAGCTTAAAGTCGACAGGGAGGGGCACAGATACGCAGTATTTT.

On this clonotype itself: One base away lies a much larger clone, so this may be a sequencing read error. The chain is built from TRBV27 and TRBJ1-5; TRBD1 aligns across 9 bases. This CDR3 comprises 14 residues. Germline loops: CDR1 MNHEY, CDR2 SMNVEV (reference sequence). The J segment lost 5 bases and the V segment lost 3 bases, leaving 2 bases of the junction unmatched. The CDR3 DNA is TGTGCCAGCAGTTTCACAGGGGGCTATCAGCCCCAGCATTTT. It yields the protein CASSFTGGYQPQHF.

The chain recombines TRBV20-1 with TRBJ1-1; no clear D. V lost 0 bases and J 2 bases, leaving 10 bases between the germline ends. Germline CDR1 reads DFQATT; CDR2 reads SNEGSKA (reference sequence). This CDR3 spans 14 amino acids. Here the CDR3 DNA reads TGCAGTGCTAGAGATCTACAGAAAAACACTGAAGCTTTCTTT. Amino acids: CSARDLQKNTEAFF.

This clonotype came up once. The chain couples TRBV3-1 to TRBJ2-1; TRBD2 matches at 11 bases. The germline V gene encodes CDR1 LGHDT and CDR2 YNNKEL (reference sequence). CDR3 length equals 18 residues. With V trimmed by 1 base and J by 8 bases, 13 bases remained unmatched. The CDR3 DNA follows: TGTGCCAGCAGCCAAGTGAATGTAGCGGGGGGGTTTACCGATGAGCAGTTCTTC. It specifies CASSQVNVAGGFTDEQFF.

The chain couples TRBV5-8 to TRBJ1-2; the match to TRBD1 covers 7 bases. Trimming at V came to 3 bases and at J to 4 bases, leaving 9 bases not matched to a gene. Germline V lookup: CDR1 SGHTS, CDR2 YDEGEE. This CDR3 is 15 amino acids long. The CDR3 region has the DNA TGTGCCAGCAGCTCGCACGACAGGGCCTCCTATGGCTACACCTTC. Residues: CASSSHDRASYGYTF. Using reference TRBV5-8 and TRBJ1-2 for the parts outside the CDR3, the full variable domain is EAGVTQSPTHLIKTRGQQATLRCSPISGHTSVYWYQQALGLGLQFLLWYDEGEERNRGNFPPRFSGRQFPNYSSELNVNALELEDSALYLCASSSHDRASYGYTFGSGTRLTVV.

The chain recombines TRBV29-1 with TRBJ1-1; weak D call: TRBD1 (6 bases). V lost 7 bases and J lost 2, with 11 bases in between. Germline CDR1 SQVTM, CDR2 ANQGSEA. The CDR3 runs to 12 residues. The CDR3 nucleotides are TGCAGCGGAACAGGGCCAAACACTGAAGCTTTCTTT. Its protein product is CSGTGPNTEAFF.

In the case of this clonotype: The junction differs from germline at one of its ends, possibly a read error. This chain connects TRBV3-1 to TRBJ1-2; a possible D gene is TRBD1 (5 bases). This CDR3 contains 14 residues. Germline CDR1 reads LGHDT; CDR2 reads YNNKEL (reference sequence). The CDR3 loop is CASSQDRTFYGYTF. The CDR3 bases are TGTGCCAGCAGCCAAGATAGGACATTCTATGGTTACACCTTC.

The chain couples TRBV20-1 to TRBJ1-6; TRBD1 matches 10 bases. The junction had 9 bases not matched to a gene; V was cut back by 0 bases and J by 4 bases. Germline CDR1 is DFQATT and CDR2 is SNEGSKA (reference sequence). The CDR3 consists of 18 residues. CDR3 sequence (DNA): TGCAGTGCTAGAGATGAGGTCGACAGGGGGCCATATAATTCACCCCTCCACTTT. Translation: CSARDEVDRGPYNSPLHF.

This clonotype was seen only a few times. V gene TRBV11-1 combines with J gene TRBJ2-3, with D unresolved. Deletions cut 3 bases from V and 6 bases from J, with 16 bases between. Germline loops: CDR1 SGHAT, CDR2 FQDESV (reference sequence). The CDR3 covers 15 residues. CDR3 region: CASSLPRGTADTQYF. CDR3 coding DNA: TGTGCCAGCAGCTTGCCCCGAGGAACAGCCGATACGCAGTATTTT.